One T cell receptor beta chain is described in this entry. Profiling relied on immunoSEQ multiplex PCR, and the TCRdb table lists in-frame clones only, not all of them. The data show roughly 58,000 clones, around four fifths seen once. The data stem from a study of OX40 agonist ivuxolimab in advanced cancers. Trimming removed 2 bases from V and 6 bases from J, with 14 bases in between. CDR1 is SGHRS, CDR2 YFSETQ, per germline. The CDR3 is made up of 15 amino acids. V usage is TRBV5-1 and J usage is TRBJ2-2; D possibly corresponds to TRBD1 (6 bases). The specimen comprised CD4+ or CD8+ T cells sorted from blood, sampled in a trial of the OX40 agonist ivuxolimab. The TCR sequence derives from an adult with an advanced solid tumor such as melanoma, head and neck, liver or kidney cancer. CDR3 protein: CASSFGRGVAGELFF. The DNA of the CDR3 is TGCGCCAGCAGCTTTGGCAGGGGAGTCGCCGGGGAGCTGTTTTTT. Together with reference TRBV5-1 and TRBJ2-2, the CDR3 gives the full variable domain: KAGVTQTPRYLIKTRGQQVTLSCSPISGHRSVSWYQQTPGQGLQFLFEYFSETQRNKGNFPGRFSGRQFSNSRSEMNVSTLELGDSALYLCASSFGRGVAGELFFGEGSRLTVL.